The 2 T cell receptor beta chains reported below all come from one sample, sequenced in a study of T cell responses to AZD1222 COVID-19 vaccine (dated by TCRdb to about 2021). The sample's time point label, decoded: baseline before first vaccination. Library preparation employed the immunoSEQ multiplex PCR assay. Here the immuneACCESS table is served through TCRdb, limited to in-frame sequences with V and J called. Missing clones are a known gap in these copies; in checked studies unresolved V genes cover under half, and the rest lacks a known reason. This sample gives around 94,000 clones in total; approximately 91% of them show up just once. The ten biggest clones cover more than 10% of the sample. This specimen consisted of peripheral blood, obtained on day 0 of AZD1222 vaccination. Receptors originate from an adult in good health.

CDR3 residues: CASSLKANYGYTF. In DNA form, the CDR3 reads TGTGCCAGCAGCTTAAAAGCTAACTATGGCTACACCTTC. The V and J genes are TRBV11-2 and TRBJ1-2, with unresolved D. CDR3 size: 13 residues. The germline CDR1 and CDR2 sequences are SGHAT and FQNNGV. The ends were cut back, 2 bases at V and 0 bases at J, with 4 bases in the middle.

The gene calls are TRBV4-1 and TRBJ1-4; TRBD1 matches 10 bases. Germline values: CDR1 MGHRA, CDR2 YSYEKL. V lost 3 bases, J lost 8 bases, and 6 bases stayed unmatched. CDR3 size: 15 residues. The CDR3 nucleotides are TGCGCCAGCAGCCAGGGGACAGGGGATGTAGAAAAACTGTTTTTT. Translating it yields CASSQGTGDVEKLFF.